This entry concerns a single TCR beta chain. Germline CDR1 reads SGHDN; CDR2 reads FVKESK. V was cut by 0 bases and J by 4 bases, with 4 bases left in between. The CDR3 covers 13 residues. The record originates from a study of blood T cell repertoires in COVID-19. Profiled with immunoSEQ multiplex PCR; TCRdb holds only in-frame clones, not every one. The sample lists some 200,000 clones; 80% were seen once. This clonotype was sampled from a human donor in a cohort sampled during active COVID-19. The rearrangement uses TRBV14 and TRBJ1-5, with D hard to call. The specimen was peripheral blood. Written as DNA, the CDR3 is TGTGCCAGCAGCCAAGATCTAAATCAGCCCCAGCATTTT. It codes for CASSQDLNQPQHF.